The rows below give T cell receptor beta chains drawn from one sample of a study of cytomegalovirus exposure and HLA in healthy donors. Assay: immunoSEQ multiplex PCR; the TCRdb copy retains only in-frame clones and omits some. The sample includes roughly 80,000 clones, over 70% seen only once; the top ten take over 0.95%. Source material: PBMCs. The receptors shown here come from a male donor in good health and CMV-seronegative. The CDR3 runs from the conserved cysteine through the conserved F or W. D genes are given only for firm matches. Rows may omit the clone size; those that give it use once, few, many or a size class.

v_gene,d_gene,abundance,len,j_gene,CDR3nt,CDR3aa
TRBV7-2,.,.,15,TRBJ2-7,TGTGCCAGCAGCTTAGCCCCAGGGAACTCCTACGAGCAGTACTTC,CASSLAPGNSYEQYF
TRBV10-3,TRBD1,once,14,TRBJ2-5,TGTGCCATCAGTGAGGACAGGGGGCGAGAGACCCAGTACTTC,CAISEDRGRETQYF
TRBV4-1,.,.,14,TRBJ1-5,TGCGCCAGCAGCCAAGATATGGTGGCGGACATCGAGAATTTT,CASSQDMVADIENF
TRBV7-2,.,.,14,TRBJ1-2,TGTGCCAGCAGCTTAGCCTCGGGGGGTGGGGGCTACACCTTC,CASSLASGGGGYTF
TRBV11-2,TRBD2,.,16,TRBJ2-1,TGTGCCAGCAGCCCCGGGGCGGGGGGCGCGTACAATGAGCAGTTCTTC,CASSPGAGGAYNEQFF
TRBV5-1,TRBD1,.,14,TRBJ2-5,TGCGCCAGCAGCCCTGGACAGGGAGACGAGACCCAGTACTTC,CASSPGQGDETQYF
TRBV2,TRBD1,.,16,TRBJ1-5,TGTGCCAGCAAGGGGGGGGGACAGGGACTCAATCAGCCCCAGCATTTT,CASKGGGQGLNQPQHF
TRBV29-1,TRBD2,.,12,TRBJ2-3,TGCAGCGTTGAACAACTAGCGGGAGCACAGTATTTT,CSVEQLAGAQYF
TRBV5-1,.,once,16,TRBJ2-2,TGCGCCAGCAGCTTGGTGGAGGGGGCCTCCACCGGGGAGCTGTTTTTT,CASSLVEGASTGELFF
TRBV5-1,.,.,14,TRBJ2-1,TGCGCCAGCAGCTTGGTGCAGGCATACAATGAGCAGTTCTTC,CASSLVQAYNEQFF
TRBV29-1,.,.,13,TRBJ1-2,TGCAGCGTTGTTCCTAGAGTTGGCTATGGCTACACCTTC,CSVVPRVGYGYTF
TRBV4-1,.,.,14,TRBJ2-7,TGCGCCAGCAGCCAAAGTGTTCTATCCTACGAGCAGTACTTC,CASSQSVLSYEQYF
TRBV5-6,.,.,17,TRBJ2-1,TGTGCCAGCAGCTTGGTACCCGCGGGAAGGTCCTACAATGAGCAGTTCTTC,CASSLVPAGRSYNEQFF
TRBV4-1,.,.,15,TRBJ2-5,TGCGCCAGCAGCCAAGATGTGACAGGTCAAGAGACCCAGTACTTC,CASSQDVTGQETQYF
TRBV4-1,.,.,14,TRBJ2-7,TGCGCCAGCAGCCGTAGCGAGGACTCCTACGAGCAGTACTTC,CASSRSEDSYEQYF
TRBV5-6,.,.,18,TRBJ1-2,TGTGCCAGCAGCTTGTTGGGATCGTCCGGGGGGCTGGGCTATGGCTACACCTTC,CASSLLGSSGGLGYGYTF
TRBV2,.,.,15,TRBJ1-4,TGTGCCAGCAGTGAAGAAGGGATCAGGGCTGAAAAACTGTTTTTT,CASSEEGIRAEKLFF
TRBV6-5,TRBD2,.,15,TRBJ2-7,TGTGCCAGCAACACGGTCGCTAGCGGAGTCTACGAGCAGTACTTC,CASNTVASGVYEQYF
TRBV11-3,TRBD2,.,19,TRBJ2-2,TGTGCCAGCAGCCTATGGACTAGCGGGTCCCCCGAAGGGACCGGGGAGCTGTTTTTT,CASSLWTSGSPEGTGELFF
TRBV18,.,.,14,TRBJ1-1,TGTGCCAGCTCACCCGACAGCCTGATGTGTGAAGCTTTCTTT,CASSPDSLMCEAFF
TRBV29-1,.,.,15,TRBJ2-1,TGCAGCGTTGAAGATATCCAGCGTGGATACAATGAGCAGTTCTTC,CSVEDIQRGYNEQFF
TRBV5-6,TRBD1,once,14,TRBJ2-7,TGTGCCAGCAGCGCGGACAGGGGTTCCTACGAGCAGTACTTC,CASSADRGSYEQYF
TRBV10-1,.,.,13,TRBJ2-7,TGCGCCAGCAGCGGGGACTTTTCCTACGAGCAGTACTTC,CASSGDFSYEQYF
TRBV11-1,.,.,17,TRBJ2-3,TGTGCCAGCAGCTTAGCGCTTGGGGGCTCTGGCACAGATACGCAGTATTTT,CASSLALGGSGTDTQYF
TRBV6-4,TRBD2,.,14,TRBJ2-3,TGTGCCAGCAGTGGAGCGGGGGGCACAGATACGCAGTATTTT,CASSGAGGTDTQYF
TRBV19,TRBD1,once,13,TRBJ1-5,TGTGCCAGCGCGACAGGGGGCGGGAAGCCCCAGCATTTT,CASATGGGKPQHF
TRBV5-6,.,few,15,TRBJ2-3,TGTGCCAGCAGCTTGGGAGGGCTAAGCACAGATACGCAGTATTTT,CASSLGGLSTDTQYF
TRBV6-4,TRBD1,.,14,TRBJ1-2,TGTGCCAGCAGTCCGGGACAGACTAACTATGGCTACACCTTC,CASSPGQTNYGYTF
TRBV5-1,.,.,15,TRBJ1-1,TGCGCCAGCAGCTATTCGGGGGGCAGGAACACTGAAGCTTTCTTT,CASSYSGGRNTEAFF
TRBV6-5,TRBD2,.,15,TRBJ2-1,TGTGCCAGCAGTTGGACTAGCCCTAAATACAATGAGCAGTTCTTC,CASSWTSPKYNEQFF
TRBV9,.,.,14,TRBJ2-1,TGTGCCAGCAGCGGTCGGGGGGCCCTAAGCGAGCAGTTCTTC,CASSGRGALSEQFF